The following is a T cell receptor beta chain sequence with its context. Reverse transcription of 0.5 to 1 ug RNA was performed with random hexamers. From the immunoSEQ multiplex PCR reads, TCRdb called clonotypes with MiXCR, one entry per CDR3 protein. The table records around 300,000 distinct CDR3 sequences, 89% of them present only once. High-throughput TCR beta sequencing covered peripheral CD8+ and CD4+ T cells. The multiple sclerosis control group consisted of treatment-naive patients whose relapsing-remitting disease, which was either stable or active, fulfilled revised McDonald criteria. This sample was included in a study of CD8 T cells in Susac syndrome. The TCR was taken from a human donor with multiple sclerosis. Sequences were obtained from CD8+ T cells from PBMCs.

The CDR3 DNA is TGCAGTGCTAGAGGACAGGGTCGTCTGTTTTTT. Translated: CSARGQGRLFF. The gene calls are TRBV20-1 and TRBJ1-4; TRBD1 aligns across 7 bases. The CDR3 is 11 residues long. J was trimmed by 14 bases and V by 1 base; bases with no gene match: 4. Germline V CDR1 and CDR2: DFQATT, SNEGSKA (reference sequence).